Listed below are T cell receptor beta chains from one sample, sequenced in a study of cytomegalovirus exposure and HLA in healthy donors. Assay: immunoSEQ multiplex PCR; the TCRdb copy retains only in-frame clones and omits some. The profile shows about 150,000 clones, approximately 80% of them singletons. The sample was PBMCs. These receptors all stem from a female donor in good health and CMV-seropositive. The CDR3 runs from the conserved cysteine through the conserved F or W. A D gene is named only where the DNA matches it firmly. The size entry is marked missing in some rows and otherwise reads once, few, many or a size class.

>once|TRBJ2-3|-|TRBV11-2
CASSSLGGGTDTQYF
TGTGCCAGCAGCTCCCTAGGCGGCGGCACAGATACGCAGTATTTT
>few|TRBJ2-2|-|TRBV5-1
CASTPTRGTGELFF
TGCGCCAGCACCCCCACCAGGGGAACCGGGGAGCTGTTTTTT
>-|TRBJ2-5|TRBD1|TRBV25-1
CASSPGQGPTETQYF
TGTGCCAGCAGCCCAGGACAGGGGCCGACGGAGACCCAGTACTTC
>-|TRBJ2-3|-|TRBV6-6
CASSYDNRVPDTQYF
TGTGCCAGCAGTTACGATAACAGGGTCCCAGATACGCAGTATTTT
>few|TRBJ2-3|TRBD2|TRBV7-2
CASSQGLAGGRTDTQYF
TGTGCCAGCAGCCAGGGACTAGCGGGGGGCCGCACAGATACGCAGTATTTT
>-|TRBJ1-2|-|TRBV19
CASSEPGTYYGYTF
TGTGCCAGTAGCGAACCCGGGACATACTATGGCTACACCTTC
>once|TRBJ1-5|-|TRBV5-8
CASSLGQYSNQPQHF
TGTGCCAGCAGCTTGGGACAATATAGCAATCAGCCCCAGCATTTT
>few|TRBJ2-7|-|TRBV7-8
CASSLEVFARRSPDTYEQYF
TGTGCCAGCAGCTTAGAGGTCTTCGCCAGGCGTTCTCCTGACACTTACGAGCAGTACTTC
>-|TRBJ2-7|TRBD2|TRBV2
CASSRDGGISYEQYF
TGTGCCAGCAGCCGAGACGGGGGGATCTCCTACGAGCAGTACTTC
>-|TRBJ1-2|TRBD1|TRBV28
CASSLIRTGGTYGYTF
TGTGCCAGCAGCTTAATACGGACAGGGGGCACCTATGGCTACACCTTC
>once|TRBJ2-7|-|TRBV18
CASSPQEQGASYEQYF
TGTGCCAGCTCACCACAGGAACAGGGAGCTTCCTACGAGCAGTACTTC
>-|TRBJ1-5|TRBD1|TRBV6-5
CASSPRQGREPQHF
TGTGCCAGCAGTCCGCGACAGGGGCGGGAGCCCCAGCATTTT
>few|TRBJ1-3|TRBD1|TRBV7-9
CASSPPTGVGNTIYF
TGTGCCAGCAGCCCCCCCACAGGGGTAGGAAACACCATATATTTT
>few|TRBJ2-7|TRBD1|TRBV28
CASSLWGTGGYEQYF
TGTGCCAGCAGTTTATGGGGGACAGGGGGCTACGAGCAGTACTTC
>-|TRBJ2-3|TRBD2|TRBV7-9
CASSLASGGPDTQYF
TGTGCCAGCAGCTTAGCCTCGGGAGGCCCCGATACGCAGTATTTT
>-|TRBJ2-7|TRBD1|TRBV13
CASSPGTGMYEQYF
TGTGCCAGCAGTCCCGGGACAGGGATGTACGAGCAGTACTTC
>few|TRBJ2-3|-|TRBV5-1
CASSLASQLGTQYF
TGCGCCAGCAGCTTGGCTAGTCAGCTCGGGACGCAGTATTTT
>-|TRBJ1-5|-|TRBV6-1
CASSPGGMGNQPQHF
TGTGCCAGCAGCCCGGGGGGTATGGGCAATCAGCCCCAGCATTTT
>-|TRBJ1-2|-|TRBV28
CASSPGTLNYGYTF
TGTGCCAGCAGCCCGGGGACACTGAACTATGGCTACACCTTC
>-|TRBJ2-3|-|TRBV11-2
CASTLGGSRDTQYF
TGTGCCAGCACCCTAGGGGGTTCTCGGGATACGCAGTATTTT
>few|TRBJ1-5|-|TRBV5-6
CASSLQGNQPQHF
TGTGCCAGCAGCTTACAGGGCAATCAGCCCCAGCATTTT
>-|TRBJ2-7|TRBD1|TRBV2
CASSGTGRYEQYF
TGTGCCAGCAGTGGGACAGGGCGCTACGAGCAGTACTTC
>-|TRBJ2-2|-|TRBV5-1
CASSHEGANTGELFF
TGCGCCAGCAGCCATGAAGGGGCTAACACCGGGGAGCTGTTTTTT
>-|TRBJ1-5|TRBD1|TRBV6-5
CASSLDRGSQPQHF
TGTGCCAGCAGTTTGGACAGGGGAAGTCAGCCCCAGCATTTT
>-|TRBJ2-4|-|TRBV6-5
CASSSGHLKNIQYF
TGTGCCAGCAGTTCGGGACACCTCAAAAACATTCAGTACTTC
>once|TRBJ2-7|-|TRBV5-1
CASSYPGYEQYF
TGCGCCAGCAGTTACCCCGGGTACGAGCAGTACTTC
>few|TRBJ1-1|TRBD1|TRBV9
CASTPGQGRTEAFF
TGTGCCAGCACGCCGGGACAGGGGAGAACTGAAGCTTTCTTT
>-|TRBJ2-3|TRBD1|TRBV5-1
CASSYGQATDTQYF
TGCGCCAGCAGCTACGGACAGGCCACAGATACGCAGTATTTT
>-|TRBJ2-2|TRBD1|TRBV6-5
CASSYNRGAGELFF
TGTGCCAGCAGTTACAACAGGGGGGCCGGGGAGCTGTTTTTT
>-|TRBJ2-2|TRBD2|TRBV28
CASSPLAGANTGELFF
TGTGCCAGCAGTCCCCTAGCGGGGGCGAACACCGGGGAGCTGTTTTTT
>few|TRBJ2-5|-|TRBV6-6
CASTQTGTETQYF
TGTGCCAGCACTCAGACAGGAACAGAGACCCAGTACTTC
>-|TRBJ1-5|-|TRBV19
CASSMYRVEQPQHF
TGTGCCAGTAGTATGTACAGGGTTGAGCAGCCCCAGCATTTT
>-|TRBJ1-1|TRBD1|TRBV6-6
CASSDPTGGRAEAFF
TGTGCCAGCAGTGACCCGACAGGGGGCCGGGCTGAAGCTTTCTTT
>-|TRBJ2-7|-|TRBV21-1
CASNTLGGDYEQYF
TGTGCCAGCAACACCTTGGGGGGGGACTACGAGCAGTACTTC
>-|TRBJ2-2|-|TRBV7-9
CASSLLTSNIGELFF
TGTGCCAGCAGCTTACTCACTAGCAATATCGGGGAGCTGTTTTTT
>-|TRBJ2-2|-|TRBV2
CASKTGVLLFGELFF
TGTGCCAGTAAAACAGGAGTCTTACTTTTCGGGGAGCTGTTTTTT
>-|TRBJ2-3|TRBD1|TRBV30
CAWSEPGTGFTDTQYF
TGTGCCTGGAGTGAGCCCGGGACAGGGTTTACAGATACGCAGTATTTT
>-|TRBJ2-7|TRBD2|TRBV19
CASSISLTSGYEQYF
TGTGCCAGTAGTATATCCCTGACTAGCGGTTACGAGCAGTACTTC
>-|TRBJ2-3|TRBD2|TRBV29-1
CSVAAGRGRDTQYF
TGCAGCGTCGCGGCTGGGAGGGGCAGGGATACGCAGTATTTT
>-|TRBJ1-6|TRBD1|TRBV6-1
CASSGDRVNSPLHF
TGTGCCAGCAGCGGGGACAGGGTTAATTCACCCCTCCACTTT
>-|TRBJ2-7|-|TRBV7-2
CASSSPSYEQYF
TGTGCCAGCAGCTCCCCTTCCTACGAGCAGTACTTC
>-|TRBJ2-3|TRBD2|TRBV25-1
CASRGGGRAGTQYF
TGTGCCAGCAGAGGAGGTGGGAGGGCGGGTACGCAGTATTTT